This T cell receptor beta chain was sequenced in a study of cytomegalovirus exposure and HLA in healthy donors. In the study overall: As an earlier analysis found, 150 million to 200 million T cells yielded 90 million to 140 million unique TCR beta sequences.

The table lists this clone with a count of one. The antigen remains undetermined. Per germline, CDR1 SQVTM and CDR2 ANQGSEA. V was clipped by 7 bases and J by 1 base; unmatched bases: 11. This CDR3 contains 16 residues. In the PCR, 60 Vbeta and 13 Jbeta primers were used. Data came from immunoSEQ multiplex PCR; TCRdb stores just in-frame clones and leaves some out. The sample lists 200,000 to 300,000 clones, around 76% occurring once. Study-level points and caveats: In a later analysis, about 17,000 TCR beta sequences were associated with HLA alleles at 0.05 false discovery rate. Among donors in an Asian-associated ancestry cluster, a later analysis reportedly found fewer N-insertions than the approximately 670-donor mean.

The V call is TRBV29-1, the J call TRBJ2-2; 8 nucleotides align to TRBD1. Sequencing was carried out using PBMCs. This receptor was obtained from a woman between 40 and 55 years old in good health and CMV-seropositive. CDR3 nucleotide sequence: TGCAGCGCTACCAAAGGACAGGGTTTGAACACCGGGGAGCTGTTTTTT. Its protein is CSATKGQGLNTGELFF.